This paragraph reports one TCR beta chain. Germline CDR1 is SQVTM and CDR2 is ANQGSEA. V was pared by 6 bases and J by 1 base, with 15 bases between. The CDR3 runs 14 residues. TCRdb independently ran MiXCR on the reads; one entry per CDR3 protein. The sample consists of hundreds of thousands of distinct CDR3 sequences, over 15% of them appearing once. The data stem from a study of T cell repertoires in cytomegalovirus infection. This sequence originates from a human donor in good health (CMV status not recorded). Some clones in this sample may be carry-over from other donors' samples. The material sequenced was PBMCs. V usage is TRBV29-1 and J usage is TRBJ2-5; maybe TRBD1 (6 bases). Here the CDR3 DNA reads TGCAGCGTCTCACCGGGACAAGTCCAAGAGACCCAGTACTTC. The encoded protein is CSVSPGQVQETQYF.